These T cell receptor beta chains were read from a single sample in a study of post-analysis software for immune sequencing data. Each CDR3 protein is one row after TCRdb ran MiXCR on the PCR reads. The table includes 700,000 to 800,000 distinct CDR3 sequences, around 27% detected once. Sequencing used blood. The receptor source for this set is a girl aged 5 to 17 with multiple sclerosis. CDR3s include the opening cysteine and the closing phenylalanine or tryptophan. D genes are given only for firm matches. The size entry is marked missing in some rows and otherwise reads once, few, many or a size class.

D	V	J	size	CDR3	DNA
TRBD2	TRBV7-8	TRBJ2-3	few	CASSPTSEYTDTQYF	TGTGCCAGCAGCCCCACTAGCGAGTACACAGATACGCAGTATTTT
.	TRBV4-1	TRBJ2-1	many	CASSHRKWDGDGSSYNEQFF	TGCGCCAGCAGCCACCGAAAATGGGACGGCGACGGATCCTCCTACAATGAGCAGTTCTTC
TRBD1	TRBV5-5	TRBJ2-7	many	CASSTGTGPFEQYF	TGTGCCAGCAGCACCGGGACAGGGCCTTTCGAGCAGTACTTC
TRBD2	TRBV7-9	TRBJ2-3	.	CASSSVGSAGGTDTQYF	TGTGCCAGCAGCTCCGTTGGGAGTGCGGGGGGAACAGATACGCAGTATTTT
.	TRBV11-2	TRBJ2-1	once	CASSWGDPNEQFF	TGTGCCAGCAGCTGGGGGGACCCAAATGAGCAGTTCTTC
.	TRBV7-9	TRBJ1-4	.	CASSLPTNEKLFF	TGTGCCAGCAGCTTACCGACTAATGAAAAACTGTTTTTT
TRBD1	TRBV7-9	TRBJ2-1	.	CASSLARQGSSYNEQFF	TGTGCCAGCAGCTTAGCGAGACAGGGGAGCTCCTACAATGAGCAGTTCTTC
.	TRBV28	TRBJ2-6	few	CASSLRPPKSGANVLTF	TGTGCCAGCAGTTTACGCCCCCCCAAATCTGGGGCCAACGTCCTGACTTTC
.	TRBV7-2	TRBJ2-3	many	CASSLIIRDTQYF	TGTGCCAGCAGCTTAATAATCAGGGATACGCAGTATTTT
.	TRBV27	TRBJ2-7	few	CATRPGHHYEQYF	TGTGCCACCAGGCCGGGACACCACTACGAGCAGTACTTC
.	TRBV10-3	TRBJ2-3	few	CAISESGGHTQYF	TGTGCCATCAGTGAGTCGGGAGGTCATACGCAGTATTTT
TRBD2	TRBV12-3/TRBV12-4	TRBJ2-4	few	CASRPSGARGHIQYF	TGTGCCAGCCGGCCTAGCGGGGCCCGCGGCCACATTCAGTACTTC
TRBD1	TRBV10-1	TRBJ2-5	.	CASSRGQGSGQETQYF	TGCGCCAGCAGCCGCGGACAGGGTAGTGGGCAAGAGACCCAGTACTTC
.	TRBV12-3/TRBV12-4	TRBJ1-5	few	CASSAREGPNQPQHF	TGTGCCAGCAGTGCTCGGGAAGGGCCCAATCAGCCCCAGCATTTT
.	TRBV9	TRBJ2-3	.	CASSVDLAARWTDTQYF	TGTGCCAGCAGCGTAGATCTCGCGGCCAGGTGGACAGATACGCAGTATTTT
TRBD1	TRBV28	TRBJ1-4	.	CASSNDREDEKLFF	TGTGCCAGCAGCAACGACAGGGAAGATGAAAAACTGTTTTTT
.	TRBV6-5	TRBJ2-5	.	CASRNGQKEEYF	TGTGCCAGCAGAAACGGGCAAAAGGAGGAGTACTTC
.	TRBV7-9	TRBJ2-1	.	CASSPPSRADEQFF	TGTGCCAGCAGCCCACCCTCACGGGCCGATGAGCAGTTCTTC
TRBD2	TRBV20-1	TRBJ2-1	few	CSARPGGGNEQFF	TGCAGTGCTAGACCCGGGGGGGGGAATGAGCAGTTCTTC
.	TRBV4-3	TRBJ2-5	few	CASSQLLGGQETQYF	TGCGCCAGCAGCCAATTATTGGGAGGACAAGAGACCCAGTACTTC
TRBD2	TRBV6-7	TRBJ2-1	.	CAPNLGTSGVSYNEQFF	TGTGCCCCGAACTTAGGGACTAGCGGGGTCTCCTACAATGAGCAGTTCTTC
TRBD1	TRBV29-1	TRBJ1-2	.	CSVNTGVDGHTF	TGCAGCGTCAATACAGGGGTGGATGGCCACACCTTC
.	TRBV7-9	TRBJ2-1	few	CASSPKYNEQFF	TGTGCCAGCAGCCCCAAATACAATGAGCAGTTCTTC
.	TRBV11-2	TRBJ2-5	many	CASSLESVSETQYF	TGTGCCAGCAGCTTAGAGAGTGTGTCGGAGACCCAGTACTTC
.	TRBV7-9	TRBJ1-2	few	CASSLAGTEYGYTF	TGTGCCAGCAGCTTAGCCGGGACTGAATATGGCTACACCTTC
TRBD1	TRBV5-1	TRBJ1-2	.	CASSLGDRSLNYGYTF	TGCGCCAGCAGCTTGGGGGACAGGAGTTTGAACTATGGCTACACCTTC
.	TRBV7-9	TRBJ2-3	.	CASSAQPSTDTQYF	TGTGCCAGCTCCGCGCAGCCTAGCACAGATACGCAGTATTTT
.	TRBV12-3/TRBV12-4	TRBJ2-1	.	CASLTHGRLSEQFF	TGTGCCAGCCTGACCCACGGGAGACTTAGTGAGCAGTTCTTC
TRBD1	TRBV4-2	TRBJ2-2	.	CASSQADRVVTGELFF	TGTGCCAGCAGCCAGGCGGACAGGGTTGTAACCGGGGAGCTGTTTTTT
.	TRBV29-1	TRBJ1-2	.	CSVRMGPYGYTF	TGCAGCGTCCGGATGGGGCCCTATGGCTACACCTTC
.	TRBV6-5	TRBJ2-3	.	CASSYGDTDTQYF	TGTGCCAGCAGTTACGGGGACACAGATACGCAGTATTTT
.	TRBV9	TRBJ2-3	few	CASSPEPDRVDTQYF	TGTGCCAGCAGCCCCGAGCCCGACAGAGTTGATACGCAGTATTTT
.	TRBV7-9	TRBJ2-5	.	CASSLKLDQETQYF	TGTGCCAGCAGCTTAAAGCTGGATCAAGAGACCCAGTACTTC
TRBD1	TRBV5-1	TRBJ1-2	.	CASRRTPGQGAPNYGYTF	TGCGCCAGCAGACGCACTCCGGGACAGGGGGCCCCAAACTATGGCTACACCTTC
.	TRBV29-1	TRBJ2-1	.	CSVEDLGGDEQFF	TGCAGCGTTGAAGATCTGGGGGGCGATGAGCAGTTCTTC
TRBD1	TRBV5-1	TRBJ2-4	.	CASSLGQEGNIQYF	TGCGCCAGCAGCCTAGGACAGGAAGGAAACATTCAGTACTTC
.	TRBV20-1	TRBJ2-7	.	CSVVTSEQYF	TGCAGTGTAGTTACGTCCGAGCAGTACTTC
.	TRBV29-1	TRBJ2-7	few	CSVEVPSRGSYEQYF	TGCAGCGTTGAAGTGCCTAGCAGGGGCTCCTACGAGCAGTACTTC
.	TRBV4-2	TRBJ2-3	few	CASSQEGSGPVVGRQYF	TGTGCCAGCAGCCAAGAAGGCTCTGGCCCGGTGGTTGGCAGGCAGTATTTT
.	TRBV12-3/TRBV12-4	TRBJ2-1	few	CASSLIGGPSYNEQFF	TGTGCCAGCAGTTTAATCGGCGGCCCCTCCTACAATGAGCAGTTCTTC
.	TRBV12-3/TRBV12-4	TRBJ1-6	.	CASSLRRANSPLHF	TGTGCCAGCAGCCTCCGGCGGGCAAATTCACCCCTCCACTTT
.	TRBV6-1	TRBJ2-1	few	CASSDYLARSYNEQFF	TGTGCCAGCAGTGACTATCTAGCGCGCTCCTACAATGAGCAGTTCTTC
TRBD1	TRBV20-1	TRBJ1-5	.	CSAILRGISRNQPQHF	TGCAGTGCCATACTCAGGGGGATTTCGCGCAATCAGCCCCAGCATTTT
.	TRBV7-9	TRBJ1-2	.	CASSLDTGRRGYTF	TGTGCCAGCAGCTTAGATACAGGAAGGAGAGGCTACACCTTC
.	TRBV20-1	TRBJ2-7	.	CSASKVQGDFPYEQYF	TGCAGTGCTAGTAAGGTCCAGGGGGACTTCCCCTACGAGCAGTACTTC
.	TRBV10-2	TRBJ2-3	.	CASKTTPGDTQYF	TGCGCCAGCAAAACTACTCCTGGAGATACGCAGTATTTT
.	TRBV12-3/TRBV12-4	TRBJ1-5	many	CASSLEVNQPQHF	TGTGCCAGCAGTTTAGAGGTCAATCAGCCCCAGCATTTT
TRBD1	TRBV20-1	TRBJ1-1	.	CSARDRGPIRAFF	TGCAGTGCTAGAGACAGGGGGCCCATTCGGGCTTTCTTT
TRBD1	TRBV29-1	TRBJ2-5	many	CSVRGQGWETQYF	TGCAGCGTGCGCGGACAGGGTTGGGAGACCCAGTACTTC
.	TRBV5-1	TRBJ2-3	.	CASSFRRPSTDTQYF	TGCGCCAGCAGCTTTAGAAGGCCCAGCACAGATACGCAGTATTTT
.	TRBV3-1	TRBJ2-7	.	CASSQGPPDSPSSYEQYF	TGTGCCAGCAGCCAAGGTCCGCCGGATAGCCCAAGCTCCTACGAGCAGTACTTC
TRBD1	TRBV27	TRBJ2-7	.	CASRRSGQVYEQYF	TGTGCCAGCAGGCGATCGGGACAGGTCTACGAGCAGTACTTC